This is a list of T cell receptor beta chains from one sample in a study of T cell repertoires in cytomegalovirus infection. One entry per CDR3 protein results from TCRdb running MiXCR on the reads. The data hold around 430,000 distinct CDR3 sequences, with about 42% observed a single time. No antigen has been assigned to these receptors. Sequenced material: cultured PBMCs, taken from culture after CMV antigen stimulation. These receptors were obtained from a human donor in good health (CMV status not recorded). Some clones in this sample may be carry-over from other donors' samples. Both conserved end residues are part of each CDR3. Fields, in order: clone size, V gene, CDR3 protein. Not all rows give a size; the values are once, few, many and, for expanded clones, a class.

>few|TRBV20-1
CSAQTSGKWGSYNEQFF
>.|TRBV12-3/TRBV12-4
CASSSYPGYTF
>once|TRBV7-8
CASIRDWRGRWSGANVLTF
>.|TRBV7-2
CASSPAPVAETQYF
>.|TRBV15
CATSRDGLYEQYF
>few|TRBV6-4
CASSADRGQPQHF
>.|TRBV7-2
CASSTDNYEQYF
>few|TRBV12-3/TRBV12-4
CASSPRQSGTGELFF
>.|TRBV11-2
CASSGRGASDTQYF
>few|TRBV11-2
CASSLVGRRGTDTQYF
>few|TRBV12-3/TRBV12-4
CASRSDRVFGEQFF
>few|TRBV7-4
CASSLYRDRVHEQYF
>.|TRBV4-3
CASSQDLDRGGNGYTF
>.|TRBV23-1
CASSQGHTYNEQFF
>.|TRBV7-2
CASSTRTGKETQYF
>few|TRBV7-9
CASSPSTGYYNEQFF
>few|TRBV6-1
CASSTDRDSNEKLFF
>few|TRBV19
CASRAGEGGTEAFF
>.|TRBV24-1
CATSDLGRGNEQFF
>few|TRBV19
CASSISEYYGYTF
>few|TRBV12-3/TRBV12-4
CASRFYRAATLTYNEQFF
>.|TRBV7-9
CASSSMGSSTEAFF
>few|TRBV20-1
CSALRASGVTTQYF
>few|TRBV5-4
CASSFSSGGYNEQFF
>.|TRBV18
CASSPRQGGPHNQPQHF
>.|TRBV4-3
CASSQASPGARNTQYF
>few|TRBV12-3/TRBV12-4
CATATGTPNEQFF
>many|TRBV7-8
CASSLGGSGQETQYF
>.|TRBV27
CASGRAGSYEQYF
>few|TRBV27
CASALGDRADYGYTF
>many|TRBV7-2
CASSLDRTVWWAEAFF
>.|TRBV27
CASSGRQPPQETQYF
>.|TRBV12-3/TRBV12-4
CASRAPGTSYVSGTQYF
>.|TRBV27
CASRPGDSYEQYF
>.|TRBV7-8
CASSLSGVYQPQHF
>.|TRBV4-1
CASSQGFQADSYEQYF